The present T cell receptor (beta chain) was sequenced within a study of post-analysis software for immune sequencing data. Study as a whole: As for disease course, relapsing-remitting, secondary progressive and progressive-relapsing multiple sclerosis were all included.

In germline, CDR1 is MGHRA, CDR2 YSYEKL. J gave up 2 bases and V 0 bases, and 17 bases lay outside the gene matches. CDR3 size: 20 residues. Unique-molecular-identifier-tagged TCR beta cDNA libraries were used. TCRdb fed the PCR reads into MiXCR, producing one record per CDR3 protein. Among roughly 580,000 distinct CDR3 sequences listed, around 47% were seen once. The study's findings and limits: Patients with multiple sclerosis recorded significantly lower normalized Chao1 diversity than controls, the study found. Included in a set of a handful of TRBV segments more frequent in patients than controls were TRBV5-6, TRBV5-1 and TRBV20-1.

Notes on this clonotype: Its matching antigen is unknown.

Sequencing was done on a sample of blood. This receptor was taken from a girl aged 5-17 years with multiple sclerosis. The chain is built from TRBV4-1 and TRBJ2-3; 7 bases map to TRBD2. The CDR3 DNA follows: TGCGCCAGCAGCCAAGATATCCTTACATATAGCGGGCCGATCACAGATACGCAGTATTTT. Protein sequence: CASSQDILTYSGPITDTQYF.